Here is one TCR beta chain with its context. Its antigen remains unknown. Assay: immunoSEQ multiplex PCR; the TCRdb copy retains only in-frame clones and omits some. The repertoire holds tens of thousands of clones, with around 95% as singletons. This sample is drawn from a study of graft-versus-host responses after intestinal transplantation. The overall study: Multivisceral, liver-intestinal, or isolated intestinal grafts went to recipients. For approximately 3 years after anti-thymocyte globulin induction, all recipients took tacrolimus and steroids. Study-wide results and limits: Within the allografts of patients who had graft-donor T cell macrochimerism, graft-versus-host to host-versus-graft clonal ratios were high.

The CDR3 sequence is 16 residues long. Germline V gene lookup returns CDR1 SNHLY and CDR2 FYNNEI. With V trimmed by 5 bases and J by 6 bases, 12 bases remained unmatched. This chain connects TRBV2 to TRBJ2-7; the match to TRBD2 covers 11 bases. The sequence was obtained from a human donor who received an intestinal transplant. The sample consisted of unstimulated CD8+ T cells sorted from spleen or lymph node cells, taken before intestinal transplant. The CDR3 DNA sequence: TGTGCCAGCAGTAATCAACTAGCGGGAGCTTCACGCGAGCAGTACTTC. It translates to CASSNQLAGASREQYF.